The 29 T cell receptor beta chains below all came from one sample that was sequenced in a study of cytomegalovirus exposure and HLA in healthy donors. Researchers ran the PCR with 60 Vbeta and 13 Jbeta primers. Produced via immunoSEQ multiplex PCR; TCRdb's table is partial and in-frame only. The sample has tens of thousands of clones, roughly 71% seen once. The sample was PBMCs. The receptor source for this set is a man aged 50 to 59 in good health and CMV-seropositive.

The chain combines TRBV6-6 with TRBJ1-1; TRBD1 might be the D (5 bases). CDR1 and CDR2 from the germline V gene are MNHNY and SVGAGI (reference sequence). Trimming left V 6 bases short and J 0 bases short, with 8 bases between. CDR3 length equals 13 residues. CDR3 in amino acids: CASSMTVNTEAFF. The CDR3 DNA is TGTGCCAGCAGCATGACAGTGAACACTGAAGCTTTCTTT.

The chain combines TRBV4-1 with TRBJ1-4; D might be TRBD1 (6 bases). The germline V and J ends were trimmed by 4 bases and 3 bases, with 18 bases remaining between them. Germline V gene lookup returns CDR1 MGHRA and CDR2 YSYEKL. CDR3 length: 17 residues. CDR3 nucleotide sequence: TGCGCCAGCAGCCTCAGACAGGAACCTGCGGCTAATGAAAAACTGTTTTTT. Residues: CASSLRQEPAANEKLFF.

This clone was observed a few times. The chain is built from TRBV10-2 and TRBJ2-5; 10 bases fit TRBD2. The end of the DNA fits TRBJ2-7 better, so the J call may be wrong. Germline values: CDR1 WSHSY, CDR2 SAAADI. The CDR3 extends over 17 amino acids. CDR3 sequence reads: CASSYKRTSGSSYEQYF. CDR3 sequence (DNA): TGCGCCAGCAGCTACAAAAGGACTAGCGGAAGCTCCTACGAGCAGTACTTC.

The chain is built from TRBV5-8 and TRBJ2-2; 7 bases map to TRBD2. Germline V CDR1 and CDR2: SGHTS, YDEGEE. The CDR3 length is 17 residues. V shed 4 bases, J shed 0 bases, and the junction held 9 bases outside the gene matches. The CDR3 loop reads CASSLVLSGANTGELFF. In DNA form, the CDR3 reads TGTGCCAGCAGCCTGGTACTCAGCGGGGCGAACACCGGGGAGCTGTTTTTT.

This chain joins TRBV12-5 and TRBJ1-5, with D uncertain. CDR1 LGHNT and CDR2 FRNRAP come from the germline V gene. CDR3 length equals 15 residues. Trimming took off 0 bases at V and 1 base at J, with 7 bases between the two ends. The CDR3 protein is CASGLVPGSNQPQHF. As DNA, the CDR3 is TGTGCTAGTGGTTTGGTACCCGGGAGCAATCAGCCCCAGCATTTT.

This chain connects TRBV5-6 to TRBJ2-1; TRBD2 aligns across 11 bases. The V segment lost 4 bases and the J segment 2 bases; nucleotides outside the gene matches: 2. The length of the CDR3 is 15 residues. Germline V lookup: CDR1 SGHDT, CDR2 YYEEEE. CDR3 nucleotide sequence: TGTGCCAGCAGCATGACTAGCGGGACCTACAATGAGCAGTTCTTC. Translating it yields CASSMTSGTYNEQFF.

Of note for this clone: One end of the junction fails to match germline, which may point to a read error. This chain links TRBV5-1 with TRBJ2-5; 8 nucleotides match TRBD2. Germline values: CDR1 SGHRS, CDR2 YFSETQ. The CDR3 runs to 15 residues. The DNA for the CDR3 is TGCGTCAGCAGCTTGGCGACAGCGGGGGAAGAGACCCAGTACTTC. This encodes CVSSLATAGEETQYF.

This clone was seen a handful of times. CDR3 nucleotide sequence: TGTGCCAGCAGTCCGACAGGGGCGACCGTCCCAATGAACACTGAAGCTTTCTTT. Protein product: CASSPTGATVPMNTEAFF. This chain joins TRBV27 and TRBJ1-1, with TRBD1 matching over 8 bases. CDR1 is MNHEY and CDR2 is SMNVEV in the germline V gene (reference sequence). The J segment lost 0 bases and the V segment lost 5 bases, leaving 14 bases of the junction unmatched. The CDR3 has 18 residues.

V usage is TRBV7-9 and J usage is TRBJ2-1; TRBD2 agrees at 13 bases. Germline V gives CDR1 SEHNR, CDR2 FQNEAQ (reference sequence). The CDR3 spans 16 residues. With 5 bases clipped from V and 6 bases from J, the junction kept 7 bases outside the gene matches. The DNA of the CDR3 is TGTGCCAGCAGCCTACTAGCGGGGGGGCCTCTCAATGAGCAGTTCTTC. It translates to CASSLLAGGPLNEQFF.

This chain links TRBV19 with TRBJ2-7, with 11 bases fitting TRBD2. The ends lost 9 bases at V and 4 bases at J; junction bases unmatched: 11. From germline, CDR1 is LNHDA and CDR2 SQIVND (reference sequence). The CDR3 loop spans 15 amino acids. The DNA of the CDR3 is TGTGCCAGCGCTTTACTAGCGGGAGTAGGTTACGAGCAGTACTTC. Its translation: CASALLAGVGYEQYF. Looking up the rest from reference TRBV19 and TRBJ2-7 gives the full variable domain: DGGITQSPKYLFRKEGQNVTLSCEQNLNHDAMYWYRQDPGQGLRLIYYSQIVNDFQKGDIAEGYSVSREKKESFPLTVTSAQKNPTAFYLCASALLAGVGYEQYFGPGTRLTVT.

The chain employs TRBV19 and TRBJ2-7, with D possibly matching TRBD1 (5 bases). The CDR3 contains 13 residues. The V end lost 1 base, the J end lost 6 bases, and 10 bases lay between the germline ends. Germline V lookup: CDR1 LNHDA, CDR2 SQIVND (reference sequence). The CDR3: CASSIAAGSEQYF. DNA for the CDR3: TGTGCCAGTAGTATAGCCGCAGGGTCCGAGCAGTACTTC. The full variable domain, with the rest looked up from reference TRBV19 and TRBJ2-7, is DGGITQSPKYLFRKEGQNVTLSCEQNLNHDAMYWYRQDPGQGLRLIYYSQIVNDFQKGDIAEGYSVSREKKESFPLTVTSAQKNPTAFYLCASSIAAGSEQYFGPGTRLTVT.

V gene TRBV18 combines with J gene TRBJ2-7; TRBD1 might be the D (6 bases). V was pared by 1 base and J by 0 bases, with 13 bases between. Germline-derived CDR1 and CDR2 are KGHSH and LQKENI. This CDR3 is 16 amino acids long. Here the CDR3 DNA reads TGTGCCAGCTCACCACGGGACACTCTGAGCTCCTACGAGCAGTACTTC. Its protein is CASSPRDTLSSYEQYF.

The rearrangement joins TRBV10-3 to TRBJ2-7; 12 positions match TRBD1. The CDR3 runs to 15 residues. Germline V CDR1 and CDR2: ENHRY, SYGVKD. The J segment lost 9 bases and the V segment lost 8 bases, leaving 14 bases of the junction unmatched. The CDR3 coding sequence is TGTGCCATCGGTCCCAAGGGGACAGGGGGCGAAGGGCAGTACTTC. Amino acid sequence: CAIGPKGTGGEGQYF.

In this sample, this clone turned up a few times. CDR3 coding DNA: TGTGCCAGCGGGGGCCGACAGGGGGAGAGGCAGCCCCAGCATTTT. It yields the protein CASGGRQGERQPQHF. The V gene is TRBV19, the J gene TRBJ1-5, with 9 bases lining up with TRBD1. V was pared by 9 bases and J by 7 bases, with 13 bases of the junction left unmatched. CDR3 length: 15 residues. Germline-derived CDR1 and CDR2 are LNHDA and SQIVND (reference sequence).

This chain links TRBV29-1 with TRBJ2-2, with D uncertain. CDR3 length equals 13 residues. The ends were cut back, 7 bases at V and 4 bases at J, with 13 bases in the middle. Germline V gene data show CDR1 as SQVTM and CDR2 as ANQGSEA. CDR3 in amino acids: CSGQAQSTGELFF. In DNA form, the CDR3 reads TGCAGCGGGCAGGCGCAGTCCACCGGGGAGCTGTTTTTT.

Worth noting for this clone: The junction and the germline gene differ at one end; a read error may be behind it. Within the sample, other DNA sequences also encode this same CDR3. The genes are TRBV5-4 and TRBJ2-7, with D possibly being TRBD2 (5 bases). Germline lookup yields CDR1 SGHNT and CDR2 YYREEE (reference sequence). CDR3 length: 13 residues. CDR3 amino acids: CASSLRGWGEQYF. CDR3 sequence (DNA): TGCGCCAGCAGCCTACGGGGATGGGGCGAGCAGTACTTC.

The rearrangement joins TRBV12-5 to TRBJ2-6; TRBD1 might be the D (5 bases). V lost 2 bases and J lost 0, with 8 bases in between. The CDR3 covers 16 residues. Germline V gene lookup returns CDR1 LGHNT and CDR2 FRNRAP. CDR3 sequence: CASGLTDSSGANVLTF. CDR3 DNA: TGTGCTAGTGGTTTGACAGACAGCTCTGGGGCCAACGTCCTGACTTTC.

CDR3 DNA: TGTGCCAGCAGCTTAGTGGGGGGGGGTAATTCACCCCTCCACTTT. Protein sequence: CASSLVGGGNSPLHF. The genes are TRBV7-2 and TRBJ1-6, with D maybe TRBD1 (5 bases). This CDR3 spans 15 amino acids. The germline V and J ends were trimmed by 1 base and 6 bases, with 10 bases remaining between them. Per germline, CDR1 SGHTA and CDR2 FQGNSA.

The chain carries TRBV2 and TRBJ2-7, with D possibly being TRBD2 (6 bases). V shed 6 bases and J shed 1 base, with 19 bases lying between them. The CDR3 covers 16 residues. CDR1 and CDR2 (germline): SNHLY, FYNNEI. Written as DNA, the CDR3 is TGTGCCAGCAGCGAAAGCGTGGGGGGAGGATCCTACGAGCAGTACTTC. Its protein product is CASSESVGGGSYEQYF.

V and J are TRBV10-3 and TRBJ2-7; tentatively, D is TRBD1 (6 bases). The ends were cut back, 2 bases at V and 4 bases at J, with 12 bases in the middle. The germline CDR1 and CDR2 sequences are ENHRY and SYGVKD. The CDR3 has 14 amino acids. CDR3 DNA: TGTGCCATCAGTGAGAGGCAGGGGTCGTACGAGCAGTACTTC. This translates into CAISERQGSYEQYF.

The V call is TRBV15, the J call TRBJ2-7; no reliable D call. The V gene lost 4 bases and the J gene lost 1 base, with 5 bases spanning the gap. Germline V lookup: CDR1 LNHNV, CDR2 YYDKDF (reference sequence). The CDR3 sequence is 12 residues long. The CDR3 DNA follows: TGTGCCACCAGCACCTCTTCCTACGAGCAGTACTTC. Amino acid sequence: CATSTSSYEQYF.

The chain is built from TRBV5-1 and TRBJ1-3; a possible D gene is TRBD1 (6 bases). Germline V lookup: CDR1 SGHRS, CDR2 YFSETQ. The V gene lost 0 bases and the J gene lost 2 bases, with 6 bases spanning the gap. This CDR3 contains 14 residues. CDR3 region: CASSLGQAGNTIYF. As DNA, the CDR3 is TGCGCCAGCAGCTTGGGACAGGCTGGAAACACCATATATTTT.

This clone occurred once. J is TRBJ2-5 and V is TRBV27; TRBD2 agrees at 14 bases. In germline, CDR1 is MNHEY, CDR2 SMNVEV (reference sequence). The CDR3 is made up of 17 amino acids. J gave up 5 bases and V 4 bases, and 9 bases lay outside the gene matches. Here the CDR3 reads CASSSPRLAGGVETQYF. The CDR3 DNA is TGTGCCAGCAGTTCTCCTCGACTAGCGGGAGGGGTGGAGACCCAGTACTTC.

This clone was observed once. The chain combines TRBV9 with TRBJ2-3; a weak D match, TRBD1 (7 bases). Deletions cut 0 bases from V and 1 base from J, with 12 bases between. The CDR3 has 16 residues. The germline V gene has CDR1 SGDLS and CDR2 YYNGEE. Written as DNA, the CDR3 is TGTGCCAGCAGCGTAGAGGCAGGGGGGCGCACAGATACGCAGTATTTT. Protein product: CASSVEAGGRTDTQYF.

This sequence joins TRBV6-6 and TRBJ2-1; tentative D call: TRBD1 (5 bases). This CDR3 has 15 amino acids. V was cut by 2 bases and J by 8 bases, with 16 bases left in between. Germline CDR1 reads MNHNY; CDR2 reads SVGAGI (reference sequence). CDR3 in amino acids: CASSYVGLAGYEQFF. The CDR3 nucleotides read TGTGCCAGCAGTTACGTGGGGCTGGCCGGCTATGAGCAGTTCTTC.

This clone turned up a few times. The chain is built from TRBV5-4 and TRBJ2-3, with TRBD2 as a possible D gene (5 bases). V shed 0 bases and J shed 5 bases, with 7 bases lying between them. The germline gives CDR1 SGHNT, CDR2 YYREEE (reference sequence). The CDR3 covers 13 residues. DNA of the CDR3: TGTGCCAGCAGCTTGGAAGGGAGAGATACGCAGTATTTT. This codes for CASSLEGRDTQYF.

The chain combines TRBV6-1 with TRBJ2-3, with TRBD2 matching over 11 bases. The ends lost 4 bases at V and 3 bases at J; junction bases unmatched: 9. The CDR3 spans 17 residues. Germline-derived CDR1 and CDR2 are MNHNS and SASEGT. The CDR3 region is CASSVITSGSITDTQYF. The CDR3 region has the DNA TGTGCCAGCAGTGTTATTACTAGCGGGAGTATAACAGATACGCAGTATTTT.

The rearrangement uses TRBV27 and TRBJ2-7, with a possible D match to TRBD1 (6 bases). This CDR3 is built from 15 residues. From germline, CDR1 is MNHEY and CDR2 SMNVEV (reference sequence). V was trimmed by 2 bases and J by 0 bases, leaving 11 bases between them. In DNA form, the CDR3 reads TGTGCCAGCAGTTTAGGGGTCAGGGGCTCCTACGAGCAGTACTTC. Amino acids: CASSLGVRGSYEQYF.

The chain uses TRBV27 and TRBJ2-1; 7 bases are shared with TRBD1. With 5 bases clipped from V and 7 bases from J, the junction kept 17 bases outside the gene matches. CDR3 length: 17 amino acids. Germline V gives CDR1 MNHEY, CDR2 SMNVEV (reference sequence). CDR3 sequence reads: CASSLNPTGLVGNEQFF. The CDR3, as DNA: TGTGCCAGCAGTCTTAACCCGACAGGGTTAGTTGGTAATGAGCAGTTCTTC.